This TCR beta chain was sequenced in a study of cytomegalovirus exposure and HLA in healthy donors. The study's findings and limits: Sequencing likely caused a cluster of highly shared sequence variants.

The CDR3 has 18 residues. V shed 0 bases and J 4 bases; nucleotides not matched to a gene: 8. CDR1 is SGHNT, CDR2 YYREEE, per germline (reference sequence). The PCR contained 60 Vbeta and 13 Jbeta primers. Assay used: immunoSEQ multiplex PCR; TCRdb lists only in-frame clones, some missing. The sample lists over 120,000 clones, roughly four fifths occurring once. As regards this clone: The antigen remains undetermined.

The clonotype comes from a man aged 25-40 years in good health and CMV-seropositive. The gene calls are TRBV5-4 and TRBJ2-6, with 9 bases aligning to TRBD1. Material: PBMCs. CDR3 nucleotide sequence: TGTGCCAGCAGCTTGGTTACAGGGGGCTCGGTCGGGGCCAACGTCCTGACTTTC. This gives the protein CASSLVTGGSVGANVLTF.